This T cell receptor beta chain is drawn from a study of glioma-infiltrating T cells. General study findings and limits: Non-neoplastic patients had below-expected tissue-blood divergence, while all gliomas exceeded expectation. Only very few CDR3 sequences appeared in both tissue and blood.

TCR alpha and beta CDR3 regions were amplified from RNA using iRepertoire nested multiplex PCR. One-step reverse transcription and amplification started from around 100-400 ng of tissue mRNA or PBMC total RNA. TCRdb ran MiXCR on the multiplex PCR reads and lists one entry per CDR3 protein. The data show over 100,000 distinct CDR3 sequences, with 25% to 30% seen just once and roughly 30% held by the top ten. The CDR3 extends over 15 amino acids. In germline, CDR1 is SEHNR, CDR2 FQNEAQ (reference sequence). The trim removed 3 bases at V and 2 bases at J, leaving 6 bases unmatched. Ten or more counts support this clonotype. No antigen is known for it.

This clonotype originated in a human donor with low-grade glioma or glioblastoma, undergoing nonglioma brain surgery, or in good health (not recorded which). The genes are TRBV7-9 and TRBJ2-7; 8 bases map to TRBD2. The source material was glioma tissue, nonneoplastic brain tissue, or PBMCs (not recorded which). This chain's CDR3 is CASSFSTSGAYEQYF. The CDR3, as DNA: TGTGCCAGCAGCTTTAGCACTAGCGGCGCCTACGAGCAGTACTTC.